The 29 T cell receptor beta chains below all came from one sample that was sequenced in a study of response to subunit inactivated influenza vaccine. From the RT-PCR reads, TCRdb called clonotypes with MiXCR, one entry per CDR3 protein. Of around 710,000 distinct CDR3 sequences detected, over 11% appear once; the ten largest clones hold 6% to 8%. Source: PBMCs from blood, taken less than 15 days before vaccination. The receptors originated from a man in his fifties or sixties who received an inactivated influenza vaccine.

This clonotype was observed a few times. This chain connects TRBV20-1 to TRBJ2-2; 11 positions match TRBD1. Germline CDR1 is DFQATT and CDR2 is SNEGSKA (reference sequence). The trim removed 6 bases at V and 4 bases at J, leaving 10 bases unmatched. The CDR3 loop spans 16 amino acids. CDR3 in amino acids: CSAKTGTGGPTGELFF. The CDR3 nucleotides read TGCAGTGCGAAGACCGGGACAGGGGGGCCCACCGGGGAGCTGTTTTTT.

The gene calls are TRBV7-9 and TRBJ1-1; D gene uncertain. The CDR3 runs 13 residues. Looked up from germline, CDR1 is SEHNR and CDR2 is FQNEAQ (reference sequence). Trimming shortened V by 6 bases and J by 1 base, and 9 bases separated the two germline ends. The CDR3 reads CASREGRNTEAFF. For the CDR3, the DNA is TGTGCCAGCAGAGAAGGGAGGAACACTGAAGCTTTCTTT.

The CDR3 DNA reads TGTGCCAGCAGTTTAAAGGGGGCTCAGGAGCAGTACTTC. Encoded protein: CASSLKGAQEQYF. The chain is built from TRBV12-3 or TRBV12-4 and TRBJ2-7, with TRBD1 matching 7 bases. The CDR3 spans 13 residues. The V and J ends lost 2 bases and 7 bases, in that order; junction bases with no gene match: 5.

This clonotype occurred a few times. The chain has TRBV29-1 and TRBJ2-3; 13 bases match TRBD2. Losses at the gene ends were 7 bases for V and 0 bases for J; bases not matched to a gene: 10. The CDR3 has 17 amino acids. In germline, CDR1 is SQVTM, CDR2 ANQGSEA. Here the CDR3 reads CSAKGLAGSSSTDTQYF. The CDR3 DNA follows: TGCAGCGCCAAGGGACTAGCGGGATCTTCTAGCACAGATACGCAGTATTTT.

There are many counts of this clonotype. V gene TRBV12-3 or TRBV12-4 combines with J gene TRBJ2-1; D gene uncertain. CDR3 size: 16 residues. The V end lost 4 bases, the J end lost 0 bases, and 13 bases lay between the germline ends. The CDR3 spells CASSSRTESSYNEQFF. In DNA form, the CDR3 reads TGTGCCAGCAGTTCCCGCACGGAGAGCTCCTACAATGAGCAGTTCTTC.

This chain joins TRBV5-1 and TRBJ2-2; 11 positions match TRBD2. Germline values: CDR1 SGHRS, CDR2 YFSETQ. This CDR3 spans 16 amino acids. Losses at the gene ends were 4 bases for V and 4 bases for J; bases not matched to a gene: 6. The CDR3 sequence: CASSPLTSGTTGELFF. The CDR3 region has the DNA TGCGCCAGCAGCCCTCTGACTAGCGGGACCACCGGGGAGCTGTTTTTT.

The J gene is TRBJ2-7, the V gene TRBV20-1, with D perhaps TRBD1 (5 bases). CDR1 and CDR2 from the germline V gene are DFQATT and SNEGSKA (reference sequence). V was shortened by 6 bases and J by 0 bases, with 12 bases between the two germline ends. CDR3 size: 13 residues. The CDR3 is CSAYRFSSYEQYF. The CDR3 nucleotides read TGCAGTGCCTACAGGTTCAGCTCCTACGAGCAGTACTTC.

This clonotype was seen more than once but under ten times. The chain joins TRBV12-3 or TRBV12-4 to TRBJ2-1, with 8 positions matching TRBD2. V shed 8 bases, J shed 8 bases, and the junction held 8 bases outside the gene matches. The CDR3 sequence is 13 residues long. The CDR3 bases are TGTGCCAGCCAGCGGCGGGGGGCGGATGAGCAGTTCTTC. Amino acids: CASQRRGADEQFF.

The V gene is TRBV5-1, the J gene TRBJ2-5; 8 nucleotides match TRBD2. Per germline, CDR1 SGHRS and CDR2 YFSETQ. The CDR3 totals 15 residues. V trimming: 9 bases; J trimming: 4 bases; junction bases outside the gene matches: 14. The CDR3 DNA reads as TGCGCCACCCTGCCGGGACTAGTCGTTGGAGAGACCCAGTACTTC. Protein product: CATLPGLVVGETQYF.

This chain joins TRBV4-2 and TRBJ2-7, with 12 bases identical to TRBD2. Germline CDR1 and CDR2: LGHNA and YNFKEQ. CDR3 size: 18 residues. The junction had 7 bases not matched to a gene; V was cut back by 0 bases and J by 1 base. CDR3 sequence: CASSQERLAGGRSYEQYF. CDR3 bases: TGTGCCAGCAGCCAAGAGAGGCTAGCGGGAGGGCGGTCCTACGAGCAGTACTTC.

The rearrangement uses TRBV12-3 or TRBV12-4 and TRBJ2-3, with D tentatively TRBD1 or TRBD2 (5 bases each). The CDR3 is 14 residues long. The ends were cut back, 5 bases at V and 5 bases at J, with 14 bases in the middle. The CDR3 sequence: CASSHTGTLDTQYF. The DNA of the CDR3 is TGTGCCAGCAGTCATACCGGGACCTTAGATACGCAGTATTTT.

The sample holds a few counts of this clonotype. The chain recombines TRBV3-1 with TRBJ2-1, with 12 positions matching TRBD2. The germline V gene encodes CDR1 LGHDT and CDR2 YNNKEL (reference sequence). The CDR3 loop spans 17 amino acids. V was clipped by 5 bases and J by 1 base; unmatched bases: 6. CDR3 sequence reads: CASSKGTSGLSYNEQFF. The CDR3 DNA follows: TGTGCCAGCAGCAAGGGGACTAGCGGGTTATCCTACAATGAGCAGTTCTTC.

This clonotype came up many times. CDR3 bases: TGCAGCGCTGGGACAGGGAGTAATGAGCAGTTCTTC. It encodes CSAGTGSNEQFF. This rearrangement joins TRBV29-1 to TRBJ2-1; 9 bases agree with TRBD1. The length of the CDR3 is 12 residues. From germline, CDR1 is SQVTM and CDR2 ANQGSEA. V dropped 7 bases and J dropped 7; count of bases not matched to a gene: 5.

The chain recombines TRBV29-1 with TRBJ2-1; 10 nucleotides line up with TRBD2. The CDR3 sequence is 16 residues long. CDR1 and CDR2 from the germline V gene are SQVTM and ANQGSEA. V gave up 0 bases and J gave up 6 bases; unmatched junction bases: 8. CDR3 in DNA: TGCAGCGTTGAAGATCCCCTAGCGGGAGTGGGCAATGAGCAGTTCTTC. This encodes CSVEDPLAGVGNEQFF.

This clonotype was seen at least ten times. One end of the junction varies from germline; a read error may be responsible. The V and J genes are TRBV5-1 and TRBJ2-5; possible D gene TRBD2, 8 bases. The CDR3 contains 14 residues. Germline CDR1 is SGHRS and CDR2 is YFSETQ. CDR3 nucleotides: TGTGCCAGCAGCTTAGCGGGACAGCAAGAGACCCAGTACTTC. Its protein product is CASSLAGQQETQYF.

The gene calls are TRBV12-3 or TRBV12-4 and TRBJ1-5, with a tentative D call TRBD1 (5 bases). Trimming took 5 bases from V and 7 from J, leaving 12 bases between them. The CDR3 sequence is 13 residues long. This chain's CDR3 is CASSRRAGQPQHF. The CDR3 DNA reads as TGTGCCAGCAGTCGCAGGGCCGGGCAGCCCCAGCATTTT.

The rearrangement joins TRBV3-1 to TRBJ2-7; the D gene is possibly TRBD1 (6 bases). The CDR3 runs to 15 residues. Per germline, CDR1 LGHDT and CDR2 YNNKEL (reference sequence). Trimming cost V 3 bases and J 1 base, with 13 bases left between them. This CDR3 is CASSQYRENSYEQYF. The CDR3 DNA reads TGTGCCAGCAGCCAGTACAGGGAGAATTCCTACGAGCAGTACTTC.

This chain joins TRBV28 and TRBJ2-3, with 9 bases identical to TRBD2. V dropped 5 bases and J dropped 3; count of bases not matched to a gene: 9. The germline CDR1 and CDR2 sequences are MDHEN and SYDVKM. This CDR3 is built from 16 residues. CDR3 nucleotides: TGTGCCAGCAGTCCTCCGGGGACTAGCCCGACAGATACGCAGTATTTT. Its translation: CASSPPGTSPTDTQYF.

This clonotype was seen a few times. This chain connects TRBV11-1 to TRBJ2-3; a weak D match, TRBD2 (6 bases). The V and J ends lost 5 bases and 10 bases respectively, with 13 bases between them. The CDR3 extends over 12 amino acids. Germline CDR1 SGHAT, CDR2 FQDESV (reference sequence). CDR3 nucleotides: TGTGCCAGCAGCCGGACTATCAAGGCGCAGTATTTT. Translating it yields CASSRTIKAQYF.

This CDR3 reads CSARPQGNTGELFF. Here the CDR3 DNA reads TGCAGTGCTAGACCACAGGGGAACACCGGGGAGCTGTTTTTT. The chain uses TRBV20-1 and TRBJ2-2; D might be TRBD1 (6 bases). The CDR3 runs 14 residues. The V gene's germline CDR1 is DFQATT and CDR2 SNEGSKA (reference sequence). The germline V and J ends were trimmed by 2 bases and 1 base, with 8 bases remaining between them.

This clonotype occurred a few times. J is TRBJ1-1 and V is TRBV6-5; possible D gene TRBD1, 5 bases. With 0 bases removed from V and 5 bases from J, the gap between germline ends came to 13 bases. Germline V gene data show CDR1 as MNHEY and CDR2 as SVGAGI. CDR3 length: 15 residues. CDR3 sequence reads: CASSYSWGPITEAFF. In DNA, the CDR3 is TGTGCCAGCAGTTACTCGTGGGGCCCCATAACTGAAGCTTTCTTT.

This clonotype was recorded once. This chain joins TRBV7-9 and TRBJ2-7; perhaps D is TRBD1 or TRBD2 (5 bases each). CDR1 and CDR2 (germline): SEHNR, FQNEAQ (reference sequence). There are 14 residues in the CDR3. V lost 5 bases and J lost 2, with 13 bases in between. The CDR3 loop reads CASSRDALPYEQYF. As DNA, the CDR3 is TGTGCCAGCAGCCGGGACGCCCTGCCCTACGAGCAGTACTTC.

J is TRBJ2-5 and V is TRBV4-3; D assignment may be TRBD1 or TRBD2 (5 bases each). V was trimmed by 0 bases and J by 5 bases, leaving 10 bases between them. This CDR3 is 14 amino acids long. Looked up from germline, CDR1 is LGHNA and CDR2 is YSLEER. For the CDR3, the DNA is TGCGCCAGCAGCCAAGAGGGACCCGGGGAGACCCAGTACTTC. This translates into CASSQEGPGETQYF.

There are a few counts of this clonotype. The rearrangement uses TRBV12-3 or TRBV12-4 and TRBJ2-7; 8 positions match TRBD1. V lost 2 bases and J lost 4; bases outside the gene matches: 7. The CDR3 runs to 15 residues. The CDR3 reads CASSLRQGAIYEQYF. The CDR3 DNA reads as TGTGCCAGCAGTTTAAGGCAGGGGGCAATATACGAGCAGTACTTC.

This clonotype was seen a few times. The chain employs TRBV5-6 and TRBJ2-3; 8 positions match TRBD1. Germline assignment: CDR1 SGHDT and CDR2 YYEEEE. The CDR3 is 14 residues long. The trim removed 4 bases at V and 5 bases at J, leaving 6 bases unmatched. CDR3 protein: CASSPDRVVDTQYF. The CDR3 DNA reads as TGTGCCAGCAGCCCGGACAGGGTCGTAGATACGCAGTATTTT.

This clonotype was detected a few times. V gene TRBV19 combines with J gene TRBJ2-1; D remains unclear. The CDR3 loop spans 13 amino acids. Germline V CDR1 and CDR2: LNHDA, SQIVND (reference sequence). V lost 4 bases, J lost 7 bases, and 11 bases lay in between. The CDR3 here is CASSTPLQNEQFF. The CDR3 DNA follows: TGTGCCAGTAGTACCCCTTTGCAAAATGAGCAGTTCTTC.

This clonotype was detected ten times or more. The CDR3 region is CSARGNGGTEAFF. CDR3 DNA sequence: TGCAGTGCTAGGGGAAACGGAGGGACTGAAGCTTTCTTT. The chain carries TRBV20-1 and TRBJ1-1; D unresolved. Per germline, CDR1 DFQATT and CDR2 SNEGSKA (reference sequence). V lost 3 bases, J lost 5 bases, and 13 bases lay in between. The CDR3 runs 13 residues.

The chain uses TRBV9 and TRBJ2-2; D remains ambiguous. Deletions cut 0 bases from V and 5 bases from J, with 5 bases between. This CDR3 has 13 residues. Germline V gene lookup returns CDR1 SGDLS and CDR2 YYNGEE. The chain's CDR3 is CASSVGSTGELFF. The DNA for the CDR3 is TGTGCCAGCAGCGTAGGTTCTACCGGGGAGCTGTTTTTT.

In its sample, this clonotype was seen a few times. The CDR3 DNA reads as TGTGCCAGTAGTCCCCGGGACAGGGGGGACACTGAAGCTTTCTTT. It translates to CASSPRDRGDTEAFF. The V gene is TRBV19, the J gene TRBJ1-1; 11 bases align to TRBD1. This CDR3 is built from 15 residues. Germline CDR1 LNHDA, CDR2 SQIVND (reference sequence). V lost 5 bases to trimming and J lost 3 bases; unmatched junction nucleotides: 5.